The clone carrying this TCR beta chain showed up just a few times. This record belongs to a study of blood T cell repertoires in COVID-19. Turning to the study itself: COVID-19 samples, acute and convalescent, were from the United States, Italy and Spain. PBMCs, B-cell-depleted T cells, or T cells provided the cDNA or gDNA that made up the material.

The CDR3 length is 17 residues. Trimming at V came to 5 bases and at J to 6 bases, leaving 13 bases not matched to a gene. Per the germline V gene, CDR1 is SGHTA and CDR2 is FQGNSA. In the original processing: The authors estimated nucleated cell counts from reference gene primer amplification. The protocol was immunoSEQ multiplex PCR, while the TCRdb copy is restricted to in-frame clones and leaves out a portion. V, J and clone size are those of that table, while D and trimming were read from the DNA. The sample comprises roughly 100,000 clones, about four fifths of which are singletons, and approximately 3.3% rests with the top ten.

Input material: peripheral blood. This TCR was sampled from a woman of 80 years or more with active or convalescent COVID-19. The chain has TRBV7-2 and TRBJ2-1; 10 bases match TRBD2. The CDR3 sequence is CASSGASGSWGVNEQFF. CDR3 bases: TGTGCCAGCAGCGGGGCTAGCGGGAGTTGGGGGGTCAATGAGCAGTTCTTC.